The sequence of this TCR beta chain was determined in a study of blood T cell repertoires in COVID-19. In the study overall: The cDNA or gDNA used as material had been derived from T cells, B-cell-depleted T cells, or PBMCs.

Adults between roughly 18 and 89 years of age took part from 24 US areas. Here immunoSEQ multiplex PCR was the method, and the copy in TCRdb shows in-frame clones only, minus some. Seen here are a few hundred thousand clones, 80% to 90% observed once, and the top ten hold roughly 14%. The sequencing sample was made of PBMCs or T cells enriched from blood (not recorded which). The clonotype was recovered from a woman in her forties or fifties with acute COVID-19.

The chain's CDR3 is CASSPTQGAENGYTF. CDR3 coding DNA: TGTGCCAGCTCACCGACACAGGGGGCGGAAAATGGCTACACCTTC. The chain combines TRBV18 with TRBJ1-2; 9 nucleotides match TRBD1. Germline V lookup: CDR1 KGHSH, CDR2 LQKENI. Trimming removed 3 bases from V and 6 bases from J; junction bases left unmatched: 8. The CDR3 has 15 amino acids.